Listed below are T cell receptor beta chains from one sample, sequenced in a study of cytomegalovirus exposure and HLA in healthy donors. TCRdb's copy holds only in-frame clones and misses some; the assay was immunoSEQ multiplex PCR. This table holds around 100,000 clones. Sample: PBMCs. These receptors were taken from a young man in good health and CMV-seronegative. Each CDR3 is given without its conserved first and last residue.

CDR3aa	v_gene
ASRSGQDEKLF	TRBV19
ASSQFRWGQGGDQPQH	TRBV28
ASSLTGGATGELF	TRBV5-6
ASSPQGSTDTQY	TRBV11-2
ASSLGTGWTYYEQY	TRBV5-4
ASRLVTTCEQY	TRBV12-2
AWSPRRQGLYGYT	TRBV30
ASSYDGREGGNEQF	TRBV28
ASSLGTDYQPQH	TRBV5-1
AISEKGEDTEAF	TRBV10-3
ASSLQGLAADTQY	TRBV5-5
ASSLEVQGAGYT	TRBV5-1
ASSVLRGMGFGGYT	TRBV7-2
ASSFATSGGANEQF	TRBV11-2
ASSPGRGYAEAF	TRBV13
ASSPRVAGGSRDTQY	TRBV5-6
AGSLWGVGYGYT	TRBV5-6
ASSGTGRETQY	TRBV6-6
ASSRGSGGMSSYNEQF	TRBV18
SVDRGADTQY	TRBV29-1
ASSLGWGLKGNTEAF	TRBV5-1
ASSFEASGRTDTQY	TRBV7-6
ASSLATAGGGSDTQY	TRBV5-1
ASSYSRGGSGNTIY	TRBV6-6
ASSLGRVSSYEQY	TRBV11-2
ASSVGFQGVDGELF	TRBV9
AISEGGVNNQPQH	TRBV10-3
AISVSMYEQY	TRBV10-3
ATEVGGSEAF	TRBV15
ASSVSRQENNSPLH	TRBV27
ASSSKTQGAAGNTIY	TRBV5-4
ASSQGDSYGYT	TRBV4-1
ASSLAPPGLAGSYEQY	TRBV7-7
ATSRDLAPNTGELF	TRBV15
ASSRTQGSSYNSPLH	TRBV5-6
ASRDDRDSPLH	TRBV5-1
ASSQWAAGDNSPLH	TRBV4-1
ASRTGGYEQY	TRBV27
ASLRDRAGANVLT	TRBV2
ASSVRLAGGPGEQF	TRBV6-1
ASSVEEETQY	TRBV2
ASRDSYSNQPQH	TRBV2
ASSEGWGRNSPLH	TRBV25-1
ASSYGEMTEAF	TRBV6-5
ASRDPGNSGNTIY	TRBV6-6
ASSLLPYEQY	TRBV5-6